This TCR beta chain was sequenced in a study of blood T cell repertoires in COVID-19 (TCRdb year 2020). Study-level background: Samples covering the acute and convalescent phases of COVID-19 were provided by collaborators in the United States, Italy and Spain. Where available, HLA class I and class II types were taken from metadata supplied by the sample provider and were not determined by assay-based typing. The prospective study material was composed of cDNA or gDNA derived from T cells, B-cell-depleted T cells, or PBMCs. The samples were drawn from the first 160 participants of the ongoing ImmuneRACE study and from 1,200 or so subjects provided by 6 global collaborators. The repertoires were released in a freely available public database intended as a resource for research on the immune response to SARS-CoV-2. Sample metadata almost always included a de-identified subject ID, COVID-19 status, age in years and sex. Subjects who had been exposed to COVID-19, were actively infected with it, or had recovered from it provided the deeply sampled blood TCRbeta repertoires that made up the dataset. The paper as a whole reports these results and caveats: The quantity of clinical and demographic metadata differed by source and by participant and was supplied without curation.

TCRbeta CDR3 regions were amplified from genomic DNA by means of the immunoSEQ Assay, a bias-controlled multiplex PCR. The original pipeline was this. The number of nucleated cells in each sample was estimated by amplification of reference gene primers within the assay. Sequence reads were collapsed and filtered to measure the absolute abundance of every unique TCRbeta CDR3 rearrangement. For each sample, productive Simpson clonality was calculated by taking the square root of Simpson's diversity index across productive rearrangements. TCRdb holds this immuneACCESS table with in-frame rearrangements only. Some clones are missing; in checked studies, unresolved V genes explain under half, and the rest has no known cause. That table furnishes V, J and clone size, whereas the DNA furnished D and trimming. The sample profile shows 170,000 or so clones; roughly 90% of them were found once. 7% of the sample is in the top ten clones.

Of note for this clone: Its specific antigen is unknown. No base-level quality is on record; no much larger clone is a single base apart.

V and J are trimmed by 3 bases and 6 bases, and the gene matches miss 14 bases of the junction. The CDR3 numbers 17 residues from cysteine through phenylalanine. Only the CDR3 region is kept as DNA, spanning 51 bases read in frame from base 1. CDR1 DFQATT and CDR2 SNEGSKA are derived from the germline V gene (reference sequence). In the prospective study, participants were about 18 to 89 years old, resided in approximately 22 geographic areas of the United States, and were enrolled through a virtual design. Cohort assignment in the prospective study relied on participant-reported clinical history from a screening survey and a study questionnaire. Recovered participants in ImmuneRACE Cohort 3 were defined by two consecutive negative NP/OP PCR tests, clearance by a healthcare professional, or resolution of symptoms. Each participant in the prospective study had whole blood, serum and a nasopharyngeal or oropharyngeal swab collected by mobile phlebotomists. Participants in the prospective study had the option to provide additional blood draws and questionnaires over a roughly 2-month period. Blood samples from the prospective study were shipped frozen or at room temperature prior to DNA extraction.

The rearrangement joined TRBV20-1 to TRBJ1-6; 7 bases in between match TRBD1. Material: PBMCs or T cells enriched from blood (not recorded which). The receptor's source is a woman aged 45-65 years who had recovered from COVID-19. The DNA is as follows: TGCAGTGCTAGTTCCGCGGACAGGCAGGCCCGTAATTCACCCCTCCACTTT. Its translation is CSASSADRQARNSPLHF.